The present T cell receptor beta chain was sequenced within a study of T cell responses to AZD1222 COVID-19 vaccine. Regarding the study as a whole: Across spike, vaccine-associated CD4 TCRs were found, dominant at 160-218 and 743-854.

As to this clone: Its antigen is unidentified.

Profiling relied on immunoSEQ multiplex PCR, and the TCRdb table lists in-frame clones only, not all of them. The table includes some 150,000 clones, over 90% detected once. This clonotype originated in an adult who received the AZD1222 COVID-19 vaccine. The input for sequencing was peripheral blood, taken 28 days after the second AZD1222 dose.

This chain's CDR3 is CASRALTGGIYGYTF. The CDR3 DNA reads as TGTGCCAGCAGGGCACTGACAGGGGGCATCTATGGCTACACCTTC. This chain links TRBV28 with TRBJ1-2; the match to TRBD1 covers 10 bases. The CDR3 runs to 15 residues. Germline assignment: CDR1 MDHEN and CDR2 SYDVKM. Unmatched junction bases numbered 8, after V lost 6 bases and J lost 4 bases.